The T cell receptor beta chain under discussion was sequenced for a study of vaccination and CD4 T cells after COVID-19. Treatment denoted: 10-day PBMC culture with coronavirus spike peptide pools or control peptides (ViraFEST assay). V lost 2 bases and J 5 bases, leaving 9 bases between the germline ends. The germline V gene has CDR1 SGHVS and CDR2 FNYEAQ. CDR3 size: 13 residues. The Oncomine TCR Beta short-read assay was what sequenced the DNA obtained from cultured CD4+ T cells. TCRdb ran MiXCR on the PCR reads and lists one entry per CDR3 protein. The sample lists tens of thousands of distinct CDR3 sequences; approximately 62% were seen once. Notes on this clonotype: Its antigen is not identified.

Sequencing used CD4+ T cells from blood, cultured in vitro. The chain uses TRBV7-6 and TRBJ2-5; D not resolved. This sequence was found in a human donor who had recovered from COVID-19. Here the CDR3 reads CASSLRVLETQYF. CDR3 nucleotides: TGTGCCAGCAGCTTAAGGGTTTTGGAGACCCAGTACTTC. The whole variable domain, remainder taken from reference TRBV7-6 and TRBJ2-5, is GAGVSQSPRYKVTKRGQDVALRCDPISGHVSLYWYRQALGQGPEFLTYFNYEAQQDKSGLPNDRFSAERPEGSISTLTIQRTEQRDSAMYRCASSLRVLETQYFGPGTRLLVL.